This TCR beta chain was observed in a study of neurological immune-mediated disorders. Study-level findings and limits: Whereas HTLV-1-associated myelopathy showed the most TCR clonal expansion, multiple sclerosis showed the least, with levels below those of healthy controls.

TCRdb called the 5' RACE reads again in MiXCR, with one record for every CDR3 protein. The sample lists tens of thousands of distinct CDR3 sequences, roughly 10% occurring once. CDR3 length: 14 amino acids. The germline V and J ends were trimmed by 6 bases and 6 bases, with 18 bases remaining between them. Germline V CDR1 and CDR2: MNHEY, SVGAGI. This clonotype was counted many times. No antigen is known for it. Regarding time point: longitudinal time-point 1 (baseline). The sequenced sample was PBMCs. The chain employs TRBV6-5 and TRBJ2-7; D unclear. The clonotype comes from a male donor with HTLV-1-associated myelopathy (HAM/TSP). CDR3 protein: CASRRDGWLGEQYF. The CDR3 DNA follows: TGTGCCAGCAGACGCGACGGATGGCTGGGCGAGCAGTACTTC.